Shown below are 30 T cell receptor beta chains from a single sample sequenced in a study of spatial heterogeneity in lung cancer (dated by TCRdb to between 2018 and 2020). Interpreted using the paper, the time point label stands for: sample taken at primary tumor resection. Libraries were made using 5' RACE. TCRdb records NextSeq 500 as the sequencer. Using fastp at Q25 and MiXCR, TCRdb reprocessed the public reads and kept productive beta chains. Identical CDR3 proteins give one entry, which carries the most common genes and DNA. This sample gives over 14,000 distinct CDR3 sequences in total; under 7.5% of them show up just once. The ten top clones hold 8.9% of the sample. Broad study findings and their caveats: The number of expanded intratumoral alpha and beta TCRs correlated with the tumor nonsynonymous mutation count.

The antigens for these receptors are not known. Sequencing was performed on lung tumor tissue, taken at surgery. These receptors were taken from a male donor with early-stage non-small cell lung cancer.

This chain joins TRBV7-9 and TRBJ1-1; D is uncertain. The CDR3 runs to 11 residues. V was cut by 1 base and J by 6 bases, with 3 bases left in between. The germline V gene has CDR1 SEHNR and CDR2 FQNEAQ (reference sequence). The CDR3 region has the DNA TGTGCCAGCAGCTTAGTTGCTGAAGCTTTCTTT. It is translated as CASSLVAEAFF.

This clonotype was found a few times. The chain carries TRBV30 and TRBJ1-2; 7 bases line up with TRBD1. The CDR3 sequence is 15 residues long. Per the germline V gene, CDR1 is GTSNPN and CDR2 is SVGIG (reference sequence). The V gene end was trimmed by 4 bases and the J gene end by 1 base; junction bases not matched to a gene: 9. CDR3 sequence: CAWTPGTVHNYGYTF. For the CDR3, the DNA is TGTGCCTGGACTCCCGGGACAGTTCATAACTATGGCTACACCTTC. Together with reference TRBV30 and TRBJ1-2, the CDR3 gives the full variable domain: SQTIHQWPATLVQPVGSPLSLECTVEGTSNPNLYWYRQAAGRGLQLLFYSVGIGQISSEVPQNLSASRPQDRQFILSSKKLLLSDSGFYLCAWTPGTVHNYGYTFGSGTRLTVV.

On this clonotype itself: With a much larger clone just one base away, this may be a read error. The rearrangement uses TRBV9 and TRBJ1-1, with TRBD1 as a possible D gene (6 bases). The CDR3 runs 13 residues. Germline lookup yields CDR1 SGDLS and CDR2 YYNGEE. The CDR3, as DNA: TGTGCCAGCAGCGTAGACGGTAGGGGGGAAGCTTCCTTT. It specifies CASSVDGRGEASF.

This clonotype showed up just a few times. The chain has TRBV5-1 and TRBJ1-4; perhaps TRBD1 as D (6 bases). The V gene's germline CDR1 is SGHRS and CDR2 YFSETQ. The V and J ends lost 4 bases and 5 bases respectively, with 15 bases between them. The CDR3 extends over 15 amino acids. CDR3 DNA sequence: TGCGCCAGCAGCGGGGGGGCAGGTTGGAATGAAAAACTGTTTTTT. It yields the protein CASSGGAGWNEKLFF.

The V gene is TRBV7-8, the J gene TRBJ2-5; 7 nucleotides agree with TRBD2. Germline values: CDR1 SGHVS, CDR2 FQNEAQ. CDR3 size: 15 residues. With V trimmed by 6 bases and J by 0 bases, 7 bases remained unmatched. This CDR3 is CASSLDGLDQETQYF. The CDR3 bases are TGTGCCAGCAGTCTTGACGGACTAGACCAAGAGACCCAGTACTTC.

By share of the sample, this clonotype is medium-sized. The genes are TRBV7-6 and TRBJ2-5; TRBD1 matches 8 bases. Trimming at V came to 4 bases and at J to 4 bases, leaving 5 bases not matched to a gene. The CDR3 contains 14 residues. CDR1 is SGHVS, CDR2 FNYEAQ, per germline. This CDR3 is CASSSRQGRETQYF. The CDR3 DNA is TGTGCCAGCAGCTCCCGACAGGGGCGAGAGACCCAGTACTTC. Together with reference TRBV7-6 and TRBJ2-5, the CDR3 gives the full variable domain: GAGVSQSPRYKVTKRGQDVALRCDPISGHVSLYWYRQALGQGPEFLTYFNYEAQQDKSGLPNDRFSAERPEGSISTLTIQRTEQRDSAMYRCASSSRQGRETQYFGPGTRLLVL.

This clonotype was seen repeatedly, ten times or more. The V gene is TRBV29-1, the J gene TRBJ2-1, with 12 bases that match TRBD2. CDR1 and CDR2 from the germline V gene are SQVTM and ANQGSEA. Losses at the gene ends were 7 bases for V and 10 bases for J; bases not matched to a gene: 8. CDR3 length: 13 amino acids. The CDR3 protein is CSEGLAGGREQFF. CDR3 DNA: TGCAGCGAGGGGCTAGCGGGAGGGAGAGAGCAGTTCTTC.

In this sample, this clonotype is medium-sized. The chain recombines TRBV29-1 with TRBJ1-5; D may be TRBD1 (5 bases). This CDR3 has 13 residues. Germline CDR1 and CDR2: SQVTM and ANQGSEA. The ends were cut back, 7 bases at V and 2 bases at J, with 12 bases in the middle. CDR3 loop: CSAADSRNQPQHF. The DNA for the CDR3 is TGCAGCGCTGCCGACAGCCGCAATCAGCCCCAGCATTTT. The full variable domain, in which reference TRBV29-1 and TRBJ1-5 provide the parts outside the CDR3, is SAVISQKPSRDICQRGTSLTIQCQVDSQVTMMFWYRQQPGQSLTLIATANQGSEATYESGFVIDKFPISRPNLTFSTLTVSNMSPEDSSIYLCSAADSRNQPQHFGDGTRLSIL.

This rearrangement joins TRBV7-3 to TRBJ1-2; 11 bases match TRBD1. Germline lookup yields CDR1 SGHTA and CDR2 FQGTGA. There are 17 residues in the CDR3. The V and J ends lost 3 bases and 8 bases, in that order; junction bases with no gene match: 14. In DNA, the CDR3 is TGTGCCAGCAGCTTTACTCTGACTGGACAGGGGGCAGGCGGCTACACCTTC. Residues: CASSFTLTGQGAGGYTF.

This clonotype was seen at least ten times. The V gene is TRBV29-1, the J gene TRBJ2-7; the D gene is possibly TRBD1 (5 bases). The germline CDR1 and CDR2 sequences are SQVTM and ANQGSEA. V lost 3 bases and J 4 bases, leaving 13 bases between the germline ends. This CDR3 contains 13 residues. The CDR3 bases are TGCAGCGTTGAGTTTGACAGCCCATACGAGCAGTACTTC. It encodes CSVEFDSPYEQYF.

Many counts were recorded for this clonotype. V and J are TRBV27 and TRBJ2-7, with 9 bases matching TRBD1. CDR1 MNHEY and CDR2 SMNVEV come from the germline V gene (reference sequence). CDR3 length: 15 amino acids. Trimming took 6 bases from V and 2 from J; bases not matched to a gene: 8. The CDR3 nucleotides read TGTGCCAGCAGCCCGGGACAGGGAATAACCTACGAGCAGTACTTC. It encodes CASSPGQGITYEQYF.

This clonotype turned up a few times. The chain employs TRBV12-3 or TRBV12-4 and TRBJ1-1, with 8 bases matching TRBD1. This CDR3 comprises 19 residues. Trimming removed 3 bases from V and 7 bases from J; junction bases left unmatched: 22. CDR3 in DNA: TGTGCCAGCAGTTTTGTTTATGGGATCCAGGGGGCTAACCCCCATGAAGCTTTCTTT. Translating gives CASSFVYGIQGANPHEAFF.

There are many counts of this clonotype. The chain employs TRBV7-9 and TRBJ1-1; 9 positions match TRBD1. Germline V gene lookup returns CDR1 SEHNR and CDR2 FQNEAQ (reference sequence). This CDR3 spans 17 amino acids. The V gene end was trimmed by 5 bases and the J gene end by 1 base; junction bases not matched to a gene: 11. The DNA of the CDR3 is TGTGCCAGCAGCCCACAAGGCGGGACAGGGAGGAACACTGAAGCTTTCTTT. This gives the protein CASSPQGGTGRNTEAFF. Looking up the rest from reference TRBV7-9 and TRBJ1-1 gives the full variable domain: DTGVSQNPRHKITKRGQNVTFRCDPISEHNRLYWYRQTLGQGPEFLTYFQNEAQLEKSRLLSDRFSAERPKGSFSTLEIQRTEQGDSAMYLCASSPQGGTGRNTEAFFGQGTRLTVV.

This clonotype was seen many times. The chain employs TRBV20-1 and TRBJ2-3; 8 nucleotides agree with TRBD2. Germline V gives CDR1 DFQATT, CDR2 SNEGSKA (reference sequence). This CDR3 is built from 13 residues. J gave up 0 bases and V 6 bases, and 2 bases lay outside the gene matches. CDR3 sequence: CSAGGASTDTQYF. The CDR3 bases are TGCAGTGCCGGGGGGGCCAGCACAGATACGCAGTATTTT.

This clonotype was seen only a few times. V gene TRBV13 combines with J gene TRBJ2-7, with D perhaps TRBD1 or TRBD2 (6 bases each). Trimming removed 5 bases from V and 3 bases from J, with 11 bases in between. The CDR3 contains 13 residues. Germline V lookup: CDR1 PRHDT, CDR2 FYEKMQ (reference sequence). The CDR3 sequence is CASSDRRGYEQYV. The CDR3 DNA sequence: TGTGCCAGCAGCGACAGGAGGGGCTACGAGCAGTACGTC.

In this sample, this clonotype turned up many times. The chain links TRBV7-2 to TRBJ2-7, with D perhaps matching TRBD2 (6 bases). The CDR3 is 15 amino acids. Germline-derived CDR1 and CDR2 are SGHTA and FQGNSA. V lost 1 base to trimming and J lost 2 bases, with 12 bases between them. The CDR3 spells CASSLGVAVTYEQYF. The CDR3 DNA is TGTGCCAGCAGCTTAGGGGTAGCGGTAACCTACGAGCAGTACTTC.

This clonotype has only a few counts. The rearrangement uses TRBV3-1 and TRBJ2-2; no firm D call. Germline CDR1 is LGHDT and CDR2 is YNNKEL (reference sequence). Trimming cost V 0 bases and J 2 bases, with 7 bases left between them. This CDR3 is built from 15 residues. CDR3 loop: CASSQDLGNTGELFF. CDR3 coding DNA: TGTGCCAGCAGCCAAGATCTAGGCAACACCGGGGAGCTGTTTTTT.

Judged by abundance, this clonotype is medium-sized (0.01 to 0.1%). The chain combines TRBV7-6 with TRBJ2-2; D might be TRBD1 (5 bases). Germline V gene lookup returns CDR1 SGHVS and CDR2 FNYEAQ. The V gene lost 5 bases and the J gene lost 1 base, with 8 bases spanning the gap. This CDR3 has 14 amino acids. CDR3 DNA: TGTGCCAGCAGCCCAACAGGGAACACCGGGGAGCTGTTTTTT. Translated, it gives CASSPTGNTGELFF. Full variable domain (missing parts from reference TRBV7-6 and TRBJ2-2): GAGVSQSPRYKVTKRGQDVALRCDPISGHVSLYWYRQALGQGPEFLTYFNYEAQQDKSGLPNDRFSAERPEGSISTLTIQRTEQRDSAMYRCASSPTGNTGELFFGEGSRLTVL.

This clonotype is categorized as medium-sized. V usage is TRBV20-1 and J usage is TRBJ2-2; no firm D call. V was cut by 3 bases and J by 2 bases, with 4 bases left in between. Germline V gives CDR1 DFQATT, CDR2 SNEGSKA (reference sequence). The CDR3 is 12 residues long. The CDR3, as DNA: TGCAGTGCTAGCGGAAACACCGGGGAGCTGTTTTTT. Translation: CSASGNTGELFF.

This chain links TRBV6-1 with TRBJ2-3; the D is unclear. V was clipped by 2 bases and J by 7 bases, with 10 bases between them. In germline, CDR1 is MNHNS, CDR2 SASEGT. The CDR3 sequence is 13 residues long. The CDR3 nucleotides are TGTGCCAGCAGTGAATACGCAGGTTATACGCAGTATTTT. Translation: CASSEYAGYTQYF.

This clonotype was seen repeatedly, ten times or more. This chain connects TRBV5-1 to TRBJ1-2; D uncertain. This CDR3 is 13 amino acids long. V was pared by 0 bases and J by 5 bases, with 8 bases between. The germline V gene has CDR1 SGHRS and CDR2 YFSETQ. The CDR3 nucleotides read TGCGCCAGCAGCTTGGGCAGCCAATATGGCTACACCTTC. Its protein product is CASSLGSQYGYTF.

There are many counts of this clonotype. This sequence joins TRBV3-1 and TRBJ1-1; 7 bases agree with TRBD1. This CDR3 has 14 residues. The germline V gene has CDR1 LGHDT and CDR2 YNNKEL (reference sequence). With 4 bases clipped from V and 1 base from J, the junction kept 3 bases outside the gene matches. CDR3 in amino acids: CASSPGQSNTEAFF. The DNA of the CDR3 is TGTGCCAGCAGCCCGGGACAGTCGAACACTGAAGCTTTCTTT.

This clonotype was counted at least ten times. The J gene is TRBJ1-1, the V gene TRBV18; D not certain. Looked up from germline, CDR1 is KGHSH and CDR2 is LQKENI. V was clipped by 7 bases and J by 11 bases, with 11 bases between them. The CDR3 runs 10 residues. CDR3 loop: CASLCSVAFF. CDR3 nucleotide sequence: TGTGCCAGCTTGTGCTCTGTCGCTTTCTTT.

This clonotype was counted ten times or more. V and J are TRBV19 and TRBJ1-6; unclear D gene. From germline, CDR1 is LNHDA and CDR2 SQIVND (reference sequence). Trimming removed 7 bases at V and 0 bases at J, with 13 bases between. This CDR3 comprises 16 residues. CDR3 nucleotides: TGTGCCAGTAAGATCGAAGCTAGCTCCTATAATTCACCCCTCCACTTT. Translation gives CASKIEASSYNSPLHF.

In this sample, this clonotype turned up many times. The DNA of the CDR3 is TGTGCCAGCACCAAGACCGGGGCTAACACTGAAGCTTTCTTT. It translates to CASTKTGANTEAFF. The chain joins TRBV27 to TRBJ1-1; tentatively, D is TRBD1 (5 bases). Looked up from germline, CDR1 is MNHEY and CDR2 is SMNVEV (reference sequence). V gave up 7 bases and J gave up 2 bases, with 14 bases separating them. The CDR3 is 14 amino acids.

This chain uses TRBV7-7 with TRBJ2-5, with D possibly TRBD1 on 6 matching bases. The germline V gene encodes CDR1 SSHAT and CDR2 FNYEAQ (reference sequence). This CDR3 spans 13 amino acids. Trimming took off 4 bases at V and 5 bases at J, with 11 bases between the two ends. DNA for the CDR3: TGTGCCAGCAGCTCCGACAGGCTCGAGACCCAGTACTTC. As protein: CASSSDRLETQYF.

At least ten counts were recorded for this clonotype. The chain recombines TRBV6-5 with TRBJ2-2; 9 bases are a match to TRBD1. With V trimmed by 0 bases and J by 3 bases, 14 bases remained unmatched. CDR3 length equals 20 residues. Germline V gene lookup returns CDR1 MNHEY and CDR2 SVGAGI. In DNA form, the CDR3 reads TGTGCCAGCAGTTACTCGAGGGACAGGGTATCTCTTCTAGACACCGGGGAGCTGTTTTTT. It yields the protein CASSYSRDRVSLLDTGELFF.

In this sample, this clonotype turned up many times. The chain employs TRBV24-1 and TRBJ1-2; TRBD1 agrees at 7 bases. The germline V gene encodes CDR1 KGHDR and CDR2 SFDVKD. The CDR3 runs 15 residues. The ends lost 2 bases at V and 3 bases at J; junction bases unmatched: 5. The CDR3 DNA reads TGTGCCACCAGTGATTCGTCCAGGGGGTACTATGGCTACACCTTC. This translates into CATSDSSRGYYGYTF.

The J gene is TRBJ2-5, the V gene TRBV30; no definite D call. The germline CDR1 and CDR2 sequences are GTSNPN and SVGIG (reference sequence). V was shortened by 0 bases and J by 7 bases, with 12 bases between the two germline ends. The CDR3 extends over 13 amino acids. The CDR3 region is CAWSVAPDGTQYF. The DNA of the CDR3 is TGTGCCTGGAGTGTAGCCCCCGACGGGACCCAGTACTTC.

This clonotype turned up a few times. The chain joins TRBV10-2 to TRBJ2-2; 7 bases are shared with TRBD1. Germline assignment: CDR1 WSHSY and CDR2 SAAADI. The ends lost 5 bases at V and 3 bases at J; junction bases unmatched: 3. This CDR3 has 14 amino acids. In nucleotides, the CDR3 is TGCGCCAGCAGTACAGGGGCGGACACCGGGGAGCTGTTTTTT. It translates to CASSTGADTGELFF.